Shown below are 8 T cell receptor beta chains from a single sample sequenced in a study of blood T cell repertoires in COVID-19. The protocol was immunoSEQ multiplex PCR, while the TCRdb copy is restricted to in-frame clones and leaves out a portion. This sample has about 320,000 clones, with 65% to 90% found just once. Sequencing was done on a sample of peripheral blood. The receptors originated from a human donor in a cohort sampled during active COVID-19.

This chain joins TRBV5-4 and TRBJ1-2; unclear D gene. The CDR3 runs to 15 residues. With 0 bases removed from V and 6 bases from J, the gap between germline ends came to 15 bases. Germline-derived CDR1 and CDR2 are SGHNT and YYREEE (reference sequence). The CDR3 region is CASSLASGIGDGYTF. The CDR3 nucleotides read TGTGCCAGCAGCTTGGCCTCCGGGATAGGTGATGGCTACACCTTC.

The CDR3 is CASKPSGYTDTQYF. The DNA for the CDR3 is TGTGCCAGCAAGCCTAGCGGATACACAGATACGCAGTATTTT. The V call is TRBV10-3, the J call TRBJ2-3; 7 positions agree with TRBD2. After removal of 10 bases from V and 2 bases from J, the junction contained 9 bases not matched to a gene. Germline V gene sequence: CDR1 ENHRY, CDR2 SYGVKD. This CDR3 spans 14 amino acids.

The rearrangement uses TRBV14 and TRBJ2-3, with 8 bases fitting TRBD1. Germline CDR1 and CDR2: SGHDN and FVKESK. Germline trimming cut 4 bases from V and 0 bases from J; bases unmatched to any gene: 3. The CDR3 length is 15 residues. The CDR3 loop reads CASSPRQGSTDTQYF. The CDR3 nucleotides are TGTGCCAGCAGCCCCCGACAGGGGAGCACAGATACGCAGTATTTT.

The chain recombines TRBV2 with TRBJ2-2; 9 nucleotides agree with TRBD1. The CDR3 totals 16 residues. With 8 bases clipped from V and 4 bases from J, the junction kept 11 bases outside the gene matches. In germline, CDR1 is SNHLY, CDR2 FYNNEI. CDR3 DNA: TGTGCCAGCGGGAAGAGGGGGACAGGGAGCACCGGGGAGCTGTTTTTT. This codes for CASGKRGTGSTGELFF.

The rearrangement links TRBV10-3 to TRBJ1-1; weak D call: TRBD1 (5 bases). V dropped 6 bases and J dropped 1 base, with 15 bases sitting between them. The CDR3 extends over 15 amino acids. Germline-derived CDR1 and CDR2 are ENHRY and SYGVKD. The CDR3 DNA is TGTGCCATCAGAATGACAGACGGACCGAACACTGAAGCTTTCTTT. Translation: CAIRMTDGPNTEAFF.

The gene calls are TRBV12-5 and TRBJ2-7, with 9 nucleotides matching TRBD1. V trimming: 9 bases; J trimming: 3 bases; junction bases outside the gene matches: 9. The CDR3 has 14 residues. From germline, CDR1 is LGHNT and CDR2 FRNRAP. The CDR3 loop reads CASQGTGKVYEQYF. In nucleotides, the CDR3 is TGTGCTAGCCAAGGGACAGGGAAGGTCTACGAGCAGTACTTC.

This clone has just one count. CDR3 DNA sequence: TGTGCCAGCAGCTTTTTGGGACAGGGGGCCGGTCGGACTGAAGCTTTCTTT. It codes for CASSFLGQGAGRTEAFF. The chain is built from TRBV7-9 and TRBJ1-1; 12 bases are shared with TRBD1. V lost 3 bases, J lost 5 bases, and 10 bases stayed unmatched. The CDR3 totals 17 residues. Germline V CDR1 and CDR2: SEHNR, FQNEAQ (reference sequence).

J is TRBJ2-5 and V is TRBV10-3; D may be TRBD2 (6 bases). V was clipped by 4 bases and J by 5 bases, with 14 bases between them. The germline V gene has CDR1 ENHRY and CDR2 SYGVKD. The CDR3 sequence is 14 residues long. The CDR3 is CAISASEGYETQYF. The CDR3 coding sequence is TGTGCCATCAGTGCCTCGGAGGGGTATGAGACCCAGTACTTC.